Listed below are T cell receptor beta chains from one sample, sequenced in a study of blood T cell repertoires in COVID-19. Measured with immunoSEQ multiplex PCR; TCRdb has only the in-frame clones, and not every one. The data show about 250,000 clones, about 83% seen once. Input material: peripheral blood. Every receptor here comes from an elderly woman with COVID-19, enrolled during active disease. The CDR3 runs from the conserved cysteine through the conserved F or W. The D gene is left open where the match is weak. Expanded clones are given a class, and other clones once, few, many or no size at all.

clone size	V gene	D gene	J gene	CDR3 protein	CDR3 DNA
-	TRBV6-5	-	TRBJ2-7	CASTRGGRPYEQYF	TGTGCCAGCACCCGCGGAGGGCGTCCCTACGAGCAGTACTTC
-	TRBV5-1	TRBD1	TRBJ1-2	CASRTGQGFLDYGYTF	TGCGCCAGCAGGACGGGACAGGGGTTTTTGGACTATGGCTACACCTTC
-	TRBV11-3	-	TRBJ2-5	CASSYREQETQYF	TGTGCCAGCAGCTACCGGGAACAAGAGACCCAGTACTTC
-	TRBV30	TRBD1	TRBJ1-1	CAWKRDRGHGEAFF	TGTGCCTGGAAAAGGGACAGGGGGCATGGTGAAGCTTTCTTT
-	TRBV24-1	-	TRBJ2-5	CATSDPDGKETQYF	TGTGCCACCAGTGACCCCGACGGGAAAGAGACCCAGTACTTC
-	TRBV28	TRBD2	TRBJ2-3	CASSRTSGGARPDTQYF	TGTGCCAGCAGTAGGACTAGCGGGGGGGCCCGCCCAGATACGCAGTATTTT
-	TRBV19	-	TRBJ2-5	CASSLQGQETQYF	TGTGCCAGTAGTCTACAGGGCCAAGAGACCCAGTACTTC
once	TRBV7-2	-	TRBJ1-6	CASSSDSGFSYNSPLHF	TGTGCCAGCAGTTCCGATTCGGGTTTCTCCTATAATTCACCCCTCCACTTT
-	TRBV11-2	TRBD2	TRBJ2-7	CASSLWEGPSYEQYF	TGTGCCAGCAGCCTATGGGAGGGACCCTCCTACGAGCAGTACTTC
-	TRBV18	-	TRBJ1-5	CASSWQGSNQPQHF	TGTGCCAGCTCATGGCAGGGGAGCAATCAGCCCCAGCATTTT
-	TRBV3-1/TRBV3-2	-	TRBJ1-3	CASSLRLPTGNTIYF	TGTGCCAGCAGCCTCAGGTTACCTACTGGAAACACCATATATTTT
once	TRBV12-3/TRBV12-4	TRBD1	TRBJ2-7	CASSGQGFNEQYF	TGTGCCAGCAGCGGACAGGGTTTCAACGAGCAGTACTTC
once	TRBV27	-	TRBJ1-6	CASRIEGRNNSPLHF	TGTGCCAGCCGTATAGAGGGTAGGAATAATTCACCCCTCCACTTT
-	TRBV9	-	TRBJ1-6	CASSVADSNSPLHF	TGTGCCAGCAGCGTGGCGGACAGTAATTCACCCCTCCACTTT
-	TRBV5-4	-	TRBJ2-6	CASSLGTGGPNVLTF	TGTGCCAGCAGCTTGGGGACCGGAGGACCCAACGTCCTGACTTTC
-	TRBV10-2	TRBD1	TRBJ2-6	CASRGTERSSGANVLTF	TGCGCCAGCAGAGGGACAGAGAGATCCTCTGGGGCCAACGTCCTGACTTTC
few	TRBV3-1/TRBV3-2	TRBD1	TRBJ1-4	CASSRTSGTGVEKLFF	TGTGCCAGCAGCCGAACCTCCGGGACAGGGGTTGAAAAACTGTTTTTT
-	TRBV5-1	TRBD1	TRBJ1-1	CASSRQTGVMNTEAFF	TGCGCCAGCAGCCGCCAGACAGGGGTCATGAACACTGAAGCTTTCTTT
-	TRBV6-5	TRBD1	TRBJ1-3	CASRKGGAGGNTIYF	TGTGCCAGCAGAAAAGGGGGCGCAGGTGGAAACACCATATATTTT
-	TRBV18	TRBD2	TRBJ2-5	CASSPLAGIETQYF	TGTGCCAGCTCGCCTCTAGCGGGGATAGAGACCCAGTACTTC
-	TRBV4-2	TRBD2	TRBJ2-3	CASSPTSGGASDTQYF	TGTGCCAGCAGCCCTACTAGCGGGGGGGCCTCAGATACGCAGTATTTT
few	TRBV13	-	TRBJ1-6	CASSLREGNSPLHF	TGTGCCAGCAGCCTAAGGGAGGGTAATTCACCCCTCCACTTT
few	TRBV5-1	TRBD1	TRBJ2-7	CASSQTGNEQYF	TGCGCCAGCAGCCAGACAGGGAACGAGCAGTACTTC
-	TRBV7-2	-	TRBJ2-5	CASSLMAGKQETQYF	TGTGCCAGCAGCTTAATGGCGGGGAAACAAGAGACCCAGTACTTC
-	TRBV6-2/TRBV6-3	TRBD2	TRBJ2-7	CASSKGLAGGYEQYF	TGTGCCAGCAGCAAGGGACTAGCGGGGGGCTACGAGCAGTACTTC
-	TRBV30	-	TRBJ1-2	CAWSATTAFYGYTF	TGTGCCTGGAGTGCCACGACAGCATTCTATGGCTACACCTTC